These 3 T cell receptor beta chains share one sample of origin, sequenced in a study of T cell responses to AZD1222 COVID-19 vaccine. Sequencing used immunoSEQ multiplex PCR; TCRdb keeps in-frame clones, though not all of them. The sample has approximately 130,000 clones; about 88% are singletons. The sequencing used peripheral blood, collected 28 days after the second AZD1222 dose. The receptors here all came from an adult who received the AZD1222 COVID-19 vaccine.

This clone was observed once. This chain joins TRBV4-2 and TRBJ1-2, with D tentatively TRBD1 (5 bases). Germline assignment: CDR1 LGHNA and CDR2 YNFKEQ. The CDR3 length is 13 residues. V was cut by 3 bases and J by 5 bases, with 10 bases left in between. CDR3 DNA: TGTGCCAGCAGCCAGGACACGAGGTATGGCTACACCTTC. Translation gives CASSQDTRYGYTF.

The table lists this clone with a count of one. This sequence joins TRBV7-9 and TRBJ1-6; the match to TRBD1 covers 10 bases. Germline values: CDR1 SEHNR, CDR2 FQNEAQ (reference sequence). Trimming took 8 bases from V and 7 from J; bases not matched to a gene: 8. The length of the CDR3 is 15 residues. CDR3 protein: CASGYPGQGNSPLHF. The CDR3 region has the DNA TGTGCCAGCGGATATCCGGGACAGGGGAATTCACCCCTCCACTTT.

This chain connects TRBV7-9 to TRBJ1-6, with TRBD1 matching 9 bases. Germline V gene sequence: CDR1 SEHNR, CDR2 FQNEAQ (reference sequence). This CDR3 spans 15 amino acids. The ends lost 4 bases at V and 5 bases at J; junction bases unmatched: 3. The DNA of the CDR3 is TGTGCCAGCAGCTCACAGGGGGCAGATAATTCACCCCTCCACTTT. Protein: CASSSQGADNSPLHF.